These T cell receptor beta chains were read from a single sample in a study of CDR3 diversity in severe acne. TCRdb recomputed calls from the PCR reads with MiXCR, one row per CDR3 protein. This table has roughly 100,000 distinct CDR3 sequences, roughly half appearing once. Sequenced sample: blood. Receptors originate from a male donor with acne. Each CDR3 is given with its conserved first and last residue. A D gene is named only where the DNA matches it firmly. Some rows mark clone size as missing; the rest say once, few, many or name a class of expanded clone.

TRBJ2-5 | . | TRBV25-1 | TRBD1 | CASSVDRVETQYF | TGTGCCAGCAGTGTGGACAGGGTTGAGACCCAGTACTTC
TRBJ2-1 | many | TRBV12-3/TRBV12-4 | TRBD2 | CASTILAGSSYNEQFF | TGTGCCAGCACCATTCTAGCGGGGAGCTCCTACAATGAGCAGTTCTTC
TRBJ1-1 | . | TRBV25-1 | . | CASSAIEGFMNTEAFF | TGTGCCAGCAGTGCAATCGAAGGGTTCATGAACACTGAAGCTTTCTTT
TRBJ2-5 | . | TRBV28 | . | CASSRLMMEETQYF | TGTGCCAGCAGCCGCCTTATGATGGAGGAGACCCAGTACTTC
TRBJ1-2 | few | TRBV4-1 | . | CASSQGPGPGQGGGGYTF | TGCGCCAGCAGCCAAGGACCAGGACCGGGACAAGGCGGGGGTGGCTACACCTTC
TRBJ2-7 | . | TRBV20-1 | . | CSASESGRPDEQYF | TGCAGTGCTAGCGAATCGGGACGGCCCGATGAGCAGTACTTC
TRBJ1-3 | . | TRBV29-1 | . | CSVGVTGTGNTIYF | TGCAGCGTTGGGGTAACAGGGACTGGAAACACCATATATTTT
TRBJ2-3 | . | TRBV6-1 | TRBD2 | CASSWRTSGTDTQYF | TGTGCCAGCAGTTGGCGGACTAGCGGGACAGATACGCAGTATTTT
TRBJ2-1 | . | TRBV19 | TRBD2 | CASGIDGTSGTEQFF | TGTGCCAGTGGTATAGATGGGACTAGCGGGACCGAGCAGTTCTTC
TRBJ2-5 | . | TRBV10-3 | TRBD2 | CAISDRTSGSLWETQYF | TGTGCCATCAGTGATCGGACTAGCGGGAGTCTATGGGAGACCCAGTACTTC
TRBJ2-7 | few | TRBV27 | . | CASSLGQTCEQYF | TGTGCCAGCAGTTTAGGACAGACCTGCGAGCAGTACTTC
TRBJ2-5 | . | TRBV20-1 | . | CSARPGTRETQYF | TGCAGTGCTAGACCCGGGACCAGAGAGACCCAGTACTTC
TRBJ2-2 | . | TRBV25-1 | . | CASSPTTGQSFTGELFF | TGTGCCAGCAGCCCTACCACCGGGCAGAGCTTCACCGGGGAGCTGTTTTTT
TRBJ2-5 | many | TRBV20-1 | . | CSASRRQVIGTQYF | TGCAGTGCTAGTAGGCGACAGGTGATAGGGACCCAGTACTTC
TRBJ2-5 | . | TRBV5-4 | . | CASSLGYEETQYF | TGTGCCAGCAGCTTAGGTTACGAAGAGACCCAGTACTTC
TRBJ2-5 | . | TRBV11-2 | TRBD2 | CASSSSTGTSGGETQYF | TGTGCCAGCAGCTCATCGACCGGGACTAGCGGGGGAGAGACCCAGTACTTC
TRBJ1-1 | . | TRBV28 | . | CASSLKTKAFF | TGTGCCAGCAGTTTAAAGACTAAAGCTTTCTTT
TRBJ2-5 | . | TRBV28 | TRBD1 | CASSQAGTGAFQTQYF | TGTGCCAGCAGTCAGGCCGGGACAGGGGCCTTCCAGACCCAGTACTTC
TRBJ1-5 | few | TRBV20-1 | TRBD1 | CSARPTGASNQPQHF | TGCAGTGCTAGACCGACAGGGGCCAGCAATCAGCCCCAGCATTTT
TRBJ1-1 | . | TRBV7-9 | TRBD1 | CASSSDRENTEAFF | TGTGCCAGCAGCTCAGACAGGGAGAACACTGAAGCTTTCTTT
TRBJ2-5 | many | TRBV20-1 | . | CSATPGNRDFQETQYF | TGCAGTGCGACCCCAGGAAACCGGGACTTCCAAGAGACCCAGTACTTC
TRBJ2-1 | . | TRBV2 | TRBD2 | CASSEGAGGDDEQFF | TGTGCCAGCAGTGAAGGGGCGGGAGGGGACGATGAGCAGTTCTTC
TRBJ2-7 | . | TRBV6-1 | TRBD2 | CASSEASGRGVYEQYF | TGTGCCAGCAGTGAAGCTAGCGGGAGGGGCGTATACGAGCAGTACTTC
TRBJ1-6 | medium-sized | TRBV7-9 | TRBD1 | CASSLSGTGGSPLHF | TGTGCCAGCAGCTTATCCGGGACAGGGGGATCACCCCTCCACTTT
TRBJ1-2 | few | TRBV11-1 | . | CASSGTAGLNGYTF | TGTGCCAGCAGCGGGACGGCGGGGCTCAATGGCTACACCTTC
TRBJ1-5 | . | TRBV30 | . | CAWSQDGYNQPQHF | TGTGCCTGGAGTCAGGACGGCTACAATCAGCCCCAGCATTTT
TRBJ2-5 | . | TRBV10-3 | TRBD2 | CASSPRTSRETQYF | TGTGCCAGCAGTCCGAGGACTAGCAGGGAGACCCAGTACTTC
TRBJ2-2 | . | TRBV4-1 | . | CASSQDSQPNTGELFF | TGCGCCAGCAGCCAAGATTCACAGCCTAACACCGGGGAGCTGTTTTTT
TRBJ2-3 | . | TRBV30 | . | CAWGGGEVTDTQYF | TGTGCCTGGGGCGGAGGAGAGGTCACAGATACGCAGTATTTT
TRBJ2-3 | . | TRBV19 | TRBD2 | CASNAGGTDTQYF | TGTGCCAGTAATGCGGGGGGAACAGATACGCAGTATTTT
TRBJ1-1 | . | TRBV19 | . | CATKWGGTEAFF | TGTGCCACCAAATGGGGAGGCACTGAAGCTTTCTTT
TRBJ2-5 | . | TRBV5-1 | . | CASSPTINRTAETQYF | TGCGCCAGCAGCCCTACCATTAATAGGACTGCTGAGACCCAGTACTTC
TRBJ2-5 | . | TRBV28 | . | CASRTLRDLKEETQYF | TGTGCCAGCAGAACCCTCCGGGACCTAAAAGAAGAGACCCAGTACTTC
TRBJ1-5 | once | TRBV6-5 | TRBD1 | CASSYSGTGNQPQHF | TGTGCCAGCAGTTACTCGGGGACAGGGAATCAGCCCCAGCATTTT
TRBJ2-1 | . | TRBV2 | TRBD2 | CASTEGRAINEQFF | TGTGCCAGCACCGAAGGGAGGGCCATTAATGAGCAGTTCTTC
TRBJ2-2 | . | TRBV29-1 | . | CSVFGSATGELFF | TGCAGCGTTTTTGGCTCAGCCACCGGGGAGCTGTTTTTT
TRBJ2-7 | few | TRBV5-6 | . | CASSSEPGISYEQYF | TGTGCCAGCAGCTCGGAGCCGGGCATATCCTACGAGCAGTACTTC
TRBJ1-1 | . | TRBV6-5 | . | CASSTQPFMNTEAFF | TGTGCCAGCAGTACGCAGCCCTTCATGAACACTGAAGCTTTCTTT
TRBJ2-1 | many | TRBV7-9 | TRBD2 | CASSRVGLAGRRNYNEQFF | TGTGCCAGCAGCCGGGTGGGGCTAGCGGGGAGACGGAACTACAATGAGCAGTTCTTC
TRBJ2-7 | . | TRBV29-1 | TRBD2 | CSVAVAGGPEQYF | TGCAGCGTTGCGGTCGCGGGAGGGCCCGAGCAGTACTTC
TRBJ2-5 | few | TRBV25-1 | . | CASSLNPGTQETQYF | TGTGCCAGCAGTTTAAATCCCGGGACCCAAGAGACCCAGTACTTC
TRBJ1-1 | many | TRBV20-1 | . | CSARDRRGAVGEAFF | TGCAGTGCTAGAGATCGGAGGGGGGCCGTGGGAGAAGCTTTCTTT